This T cell receptor beta chain was captured by sequencing in a study of beta chain features in type 1 diabetes listed by TCRdb under 2018. Background for the entire study: Patients and healthy donors did not differ in mean age, gender distribution, total cell number or subset yield. A total of around 110,000,000 sorted cells were examined across all samples, and RNA yield correlated strongly with the number of cells per subset. In the study, TCRB repertoires of sorted circulating CD4+ T cell subsets from recently diagnosed type 1 diabetes patients were compared with those of matched healthy donors. Whereas all 28 donors provided naive and central memory subsets, regulatory and stem cell-like memory subsets were isolated from just 8 patients and about eight healthy donors. Overall results and qualifications from the work: HLA sub-analyses involved small numbers of individuals, so any influence of HLA type on TCRB rearrangement remained unresolved. In all four CD4+ subsets, TCRB CDR3 length was moderately but significantly shorter in type 1 diabetes patients. At VDJ recombination sites, patients with type 1 diabetes made fewer insertions and deleted more nucleotides, a pattern implying thymic rearrangement abnormalities. Because cDNA rather than genomic DNA was sequenced, highly expressing activated cells could have been over-represented, although no difference in activation and CD3 levels was found between groups. Naive, central memory and regulatory TCRB repertoires appeared to be more similar among patients than among healthy donors. PCR may preferentially amplify shorter templates, but because patient and control samples were amplified and corrected together, any resulting skew would affect both groups equally.

From each donor, a single peripheral blood sample of about 100 mL on average was drawn into heparinised tubes. A BD FACSAria II and a panel including CD45RO, CCR7, CD25, CD127, CD95 and CD27 were used to sort naive, central memory, regulatory and stem cell-like memory CD4+ T cells. All sorted populations exceeded 95% purity. PBMCs were isolated right away by Lymphoprep density gradient centrifugation and were stained directly, without culture. Samples were stained and sorted in pairs, with one healthy donor and one patient per experiment, so that batch effects were minimized. Trimming removed 5 bases from V and 1 base from J, leaving 7 bases between the germline ends. From cysteine to phenylalanine, the CDR3 is 13 amino acids long. Of all the DNA, just the CDR3 is kept, 39 bases in frame from base 1. CDR1 and CDR2 are read off the germline V gene (reference sequence) as MNHEY and SMNVEV. The entire amount of isolated RNA was reverse transcribed using the High Capacity cDNA Reverse Transcription Kit, so the sequenced TCRB transcripts were expressed ones. Naive, central memory and regulatory T cell samples underwent deep immunoSEQ sequencing, averaging approximately 3.5 million total reads per sample. Sorted cells were lysed in RLT buffer, and RNA was extracted using DNase-treated RNeasy Micro or Mini kits according to cell number. To prevent cross-contamination, every cell subset was processed on its own, while patient and healthy donor samples were processed together. The immunoSEQ multiplex PCR was used to amplify TCRB sequences from cDNA, generating 87-bp fragments that spanned the CDR3 region. Sequencing of the amplicons was done on the Illumina HiSeq platform. In the paper's pipeline: PCR bias was computationally corrected using synthetic template baselines, reads within Hamming distance 2 were collapsed, and singletons that could not be merged were discarded. Reads were aligned against IMGT to assign V, D and J genes, CDR3 length and insertions or deletions at six rearrangement sites. Within each subset, clonotype counts were normalized to the number of sorted cells before true diversity and Gini coefficients were calculated with the tcR R package. The overlap coefficient, calculated on TCRB nucleotide sequences, was used to measure repertoire sharing. This is the immuneACCESS table as TCRdb keeps it, with only in-frame sequences that have V and J called. A part of the clones is gone; compared with another copy, unresolved V genes explain less than half, and the rest is unexplained. V and J calls and clone size are copied from that table; D and trimming were computed from the DNA. A total of 300,000 to 350,000 clones appear in this sample, roughly 8.8% of them only once. The ten largest clonotypes hold around 1% of the sample.

This clone has just a few counts. No cognate antigen has been identified for it. Base qualities are not at hand, and no much larger clone is one base apart. Sequenced material: central memory CD4+ T cells from blood. This TCR was recovered from a man aged 30-40 years with type 1 diabetes. The sequence links TRBV27 to TRBJ2-3; there is no confident call for the D gene. The CDR3 loop reads CASSPRGTDTQYF. Here is the DNA: TGTGCCAGCAGTCCTCGGGGCACAGATACGCAGTATTTT.